This entry lists 20 T cell receptor beta chains sequenced from one sample in a study of identical twins. MiXCR, applied by TCRdb to the 5' RACE reads, yields one record per CDR3 protein. The data contain some 660,000 distinct CDR3 sequences, around 8.6% of them seen just once; the ten biggest clones take up around 0.98%. The same specimen was also included in a second study, on yellow fever vaccine responses in identical twins.

Specimen: PBMCs. These receptors originate from a woman aged 18-30 years in good health.

Many counts were recorded for this clonotype. The chain combines TRBV3-1 with TRBJ2-7; D remains unclear. This CDR3 comprises 12 residues. Germline V gene sequence: CDR1 LGHDT, CDR2 YNNKEL (reference sequence). Trimming left V 1 base short and J 6 bases short, with 7 bases between. The CDR3 loop reads CASSQVEREQYF. The CDR3 DNA sequence: TGTGCCAGCAGCCAAGTTGAGCGCGAGCAGTACTTC.

This chain links TRBV12-3 or TRBV12-4 with TRBJ2-2; D gene ambiguous. V was cut by 10 bases and J by 7 bases, with 10 bases left in between. CDR3 length: 11 amino acids. DNA for the CDR3: TGTGCCACTCCATATAACGGGGAGCTGTTTTTT. Protein sequence: CATPYNGELFF.

This clonotype was observed a handful of times. The rearrangement uses TRBV4-3 and TRBJ2-2, with D possibly being TRBD2 (5 bases). The CDR3 sequence is 14 residues long. Trimming pared 6 bases from V and 2 bases from J, leaving 10 bases between. The germline V gene encodes CDR1 LGHNA and CDR2 YSLEER. This chain's CDR3 is CASRFRTNTGELFF. The CDR3 region has the DNA TGCGCCAGCAGGTTTAGGACTAACACCGGGGAGCTGTTTTTT.

The rearrangement uses TRBV27 and TRBJ2-3, with D possibly being TRBD2 (5 bases). This CDR3 comprises 14 residues. Between the trimmed V and J ends, which lost 7 bases and 7 bases, there was a span of 18 bases. Per germline, CDR1 MNHEY and CDR2 SMNVEV (reference sequence). CDR3 in amino acids: CASKQAGATHTQYF. The CDR3 nucleotides read TGTGCCAGCAAGCAGGCGGGCGCAACTCATACGCAGTATTTT.

The chain is built from TRBV6-1 and TRBJ1-5, with 8 bases aligning to TRBD1. In germline, CDR1 is MNHNS, CDR2 SASEGT. CDR3 size: 15 residues. Losses at the gene ends were 7 bases for V and 1 base for J; bases not matched to a gene: 6. CDR3: CASTEDRGSNQPQHF. DNA for the CDR3: TGTGCCAGCACCGAAGACAGGGGAAGCAATCAGCCCCAGCATTTT.

This clonotype was found many times. V and J are TRBV29-1 and TRBJ2-1, with TRBD2 identical over 14 bases. The trim removed 5 bases at V and 15 bases at J, leaving 21 bases unmatched. Germline-derived CDR1 and CDR2 are SQVTM and ANQGSEA. This CDR3 has 17 residues. CDR3 region: CSVSPPTGGTSGGRGFF. The CDR3 nucleotides read TGCAGCGTTTCCCCACCGACAGGCGGGACTAGCGGGGGCCGGGGGTTCTTC.

This clonotype was detected ten times or more. The V call is TRBV20-1, the J call TRBJ2-1; either TRBD1 or TRBD2 may supply D (5 bases each). The length of the CDR3 is 15 residues. Per the germline V gene, CDR1 is DFQATT and CDR2 is SNEGSKA (reference sequence). The V gene lost 3 bases and the J gene lost 1 base, with 13 bases spanning the gap. The CDR3 sequence is CSASGTPRSYNEQFF. The CDR3 region has the DNA TGCAGTGCTAGCGGGACCCCACGATCCTACAATGAGCAGTTCTTC.

This clonotype was counted at least ten times. This sequence joins TRBV7-9 and TRBJ2-7; D gene ambiguous. The CDR3 extends over 13 amino acids. Looked up from germline, CDR1 is SEHNR and CDR2 is FQNEAQ (reference sequence). V was cut by 5 bases and J by 3 bases, with 11 bases left in between. CDR3 sequence reads: CASSPLGLYEQYF. The DNA for the CDR3 is TGTGCCAGCAGCCCCCTTGGGCTCTACGAGCAGTACTTC.

V and J are TRBV28 and TRBJ2-3; D tentatively fits TRBD1 or TRBD2 (5 bases each). V lost 5 bases and J lost 4, with 19 bases in between. The CDR3 consists of 16 residues. Per the germline V gene, CDR1 is MDHEN and CDR2 is SYDVKM. CDR3 DNA sequence: TGTGCCAGCAGTACTCCGGGACCCCCGGGGTCAGATACGCAGTATTTT. Protein sequence: CASSTPGPPGSDTQYF.

In DNA, the CDR3 is TGTGCCAGCAGACCCGCGGACAGGGGGAGCCATTACGAGCAGTACTTC. This translates into CASRPADRGSHYEQYF. The rearrangement uses TRBV28 and TRBJ2-7, with 10 positions matching TRBD1. V lost 6 bases, J lost 4 bases, and 12 bases stayed unmatched. Germline V gene lookup returns CDR1 MDHEN and CDR2 SYDVKM. The CDR3 loop spans 16 amino acids.

This clonotype was counted ten times or more. This chain uses TRBV7-2 with TRBJ2-3; 8 nucleotides agree with TRBD2. The germline gives CDR1 SGHTA, CDR2 FQGNSA. V shed 4 bases, J shed 6 bases, and the junction held 15 bases outside the gene matches. The CDR3 has 17 residues. CDR3 nucleotides: TGTGCCAGCAGCTCCAATAGACTAACAGCGGGGGTCGATACGCAGTATTTT. Translated, it gives CASSSNRLTAGVDTQYF. The whole variable domain, filled in from reference TRBV7-2 and TRBJ2-3, reads GAGVSQSPSNKVTEKGKDVELRCDPISGHTALYWYRQSLGQGLEFLIYFQGNSAPDKSGLPSDRFSAERTGGSVSTLTIQRTQQEDSAVYLCASSSNRLTAGVDTQYFGPGTRLTVL.

In its sample, this clonotype was seen a few times. The CDR3 DNA sequence: TGCGCCAGCAGGGAACTAACCGGAGATGGCTACACCTTC. Translation gives CASRELTGDGYTF. The chain employs TRBV5-1 and TRBJ1-2; no firm D call. The CDR3 consists of 13 residues. CDR1 is SGHRS, CDR2 YFSETQ, per germline. V lost 5 bases, J lost 6 bases, and 14 bases lay in between.

The sample holds a few counts of this clonotype. V usage is TRBV7-8 and J usage is TRBJ2-1; D possibly uses TRBD1 or TRBD2 (5 bases each). The CDR3 contains 11 residues. CDR1 and CDR2 (germline): SGHVS, FQNEAQ. V lost 3 bases to trimming and J lost 9 bases, with 6 bases between them. CDR3 nucleotide sequence: TGTGCCAGCAGCTTCGGGGCTGAGCAGTTCTTC. This codes for CASSFGAEQFF.

The table lists this clonotype with many counts. The chain has TRBV12-3 or TRBV12-4 and TRBJ2-3; TRBD2 agrees at 11 bases. CDR3 length: 16 residues. V was pared by 7 bases and J by 3 bases, with 9 bases of the junction left unmatched. CDR3 in amino acids: CASTRLAGIGTDTQYF. CDR3 in DNA: TGTGCCAGCACCCGACTAGCGGGAATAGGAACAGATACGCAGTATTTT.

This clonotype was seen a few times. The chain couples TRBV7-9 to TRBJ2-5, with D perhaps matching TRBD2 (6 bases). Trimming took 4 bases from V and 5 from J, leaving 17 bases between them. CDR3 size: 15 residues. Germline V gives CDR1 SEHNR, CDR2 FQNEAQ (reference sequence). CDR3 nucleotide sequence: TGTGCCAGCAGCTCCGGGGGATCGTTGAGGGAGACCCAGTACTTC. Protein product: CASSSGGSLRETQYF. Supplemented by reference TRBV7-9 and TRBJ2-5, the full variable domain reads DTGVSQNPRHKITKRGQNVTFRCDPISEHNRLYWYRQTLGQGPEFLTYFQNEAQLEKSRLLSDRFSAERPKGSFSTLEIQRTEQGDSAMYLCASSSGGSLRETQYFGPGTRLLVL.

The table lists this clonotype with many counts. The chain employs TRBV12-3 or TRBV12-4 and TRBJ2-4; D is perhaps TRBD2 (6 bases). V lost 4 bases to trimming and J lost 0 bases, with 10 bases between them. The CDR3 runs to 15 residues. The CDR3: CASSSGTLAKNIQYF. CDR3 in DNA: TGTGCCAGCAGTTCCGGGACTCTAGCCAAAAACATTCAGTACTTC.

This rearrangement joins TRBV12-3 or TRBV12-4 to TRBJ2-7; the D gene is possibly TRBD1 (7 bases). Between the trimmed V and J ends, which lost 2 bases and 4 bases, there was a span of 12 bases. The CDR3 is made up of 14 amino acids. The chain's CDR3 is CASSLLPGGYEQYF. The CDR3 region has the DNA TGTGCCAGCAGTTTATTGCCAGGGGGGTACGAGCAGTACTTC.

This clonotype occurred a few times. The rearrangement links TRBV7-2 to TRBJ2-7, with D hard to call. Germline V gene data show CDR1 as SGHTA and CDR2 as FQGNSA. This CDR3 is 16 amino acids long. Trimming stripped 6 bases from V and 3 bases from J, with 21 bases between. The CDR3 is CASSLRGPARLYEQYF. The CDR3 bases are TGTGCCAGCAGTTTAAGAGGCCCTGCGCGACTCTACGAGCAGTACTTC.

CDR3 residues: CASSRTTSDRGKLGEQFF. The CDR3 DNA sequence: TGTGCCAGCAGTCGAACGACCTCGGACAGGGGGAAATTGGGTGAGCAGTTCTTC. This sequence joins TRBV6-1 and TRBJ2-1; TRBD1 agrees at 10 bases. This CDR3 has 18 amino acids. The V gene end was trimmed by 5 bases and the J gene end by 9 bases; junction bases not matched to a gene: 19. The germline V gene has CDR1 MNHNS and CDR2 SASEGT.

J is TRBJ2-5 and V is TRBV2, with TRBD2 matching over 12 bases. Looked up from germline, CDR1 is SNHLY and CDR2 is FYNNEI. The J segment lost 11 bases and the V segment lost 6 bases, leaving 4 bases of the junction unmatched. The CDR3 runs 12 residues. CDR3 bases: TGTGCCAGCAGCGCCACTAGCGGGGGGCAGTACTTC. This translates into CASSATSGGQYF.